This T cell receptor beta chain was documented in a study of identical twins (dated by TCRdb to about 2016). Regarding the complete study: To test whether fetal clonotypes persist, the study used deep sequencing on TCR alpha and beta repertoires from monozygotic twins, unrelated adults of various ages, and cord blood. To rule out contamination, the twin experiments were replicated at different times with different library preparation protocols.

The CDR3 measures 17 amino acids from cysteine to phenylalanine. CDR3 DNA is the only sequence kept; it has 51 bases, read in frame from the first base. V loses 4 bases, J loses 4 bases, and the germline ends lie 22 bases apart. The germline V gene supplies CDR1 SGDLS and CDR2 YYNGEE. Only healthy Caucasian donors were included. The twin cohort consisted of three pairs of female monozygotic twins, all aged roughly 18 to 29 years. Using Miltenyi CD45RO+ enrichment and human naive T-cell isolation kits, memory (CD45RO+) and naive T cells were isolated from PBMC. The table lists this clonotype with many counts. What this receptor recognizes is not known. Nothing much larger sits one base from this clone, and base qualities are not available. The library was built by means of 5' RACE. For sequencing, an Illumina HiSeq 2000 was employed. A universal primer binding site was added through template switching, and the final cDNA carried a unique molecular identifier so that TCR cDNA molecules could be counted accurately. Specific primers in the conserved constant-segment region were used to synthesize first-strand cDNA for TCR alpha and beta chains. To control for contamination, every cDNA library was double barcoded, receiving both a SMART-Mk sample barcode and Illumina barcodes. TruSeq adapter sequences along with Illumina sample barcodes were introduced in two successive PCR steps. The TCR alpha and beta cDNA libraries were sequenced on the Illumina HiSeq platform using custom primers. The original pipeline was this. Unique molecular identifiers were extracted from raw reads with MiGEC, and CDR3 positions were determined with MiXCR. For each individual, recombination models were inferred using an EM algorithm with the repgenHMM and IGoR tools. The analysis of shared clonotypes was done with the tcR package in R, with sharing normalized by the product of cloneset sizes. To study raw recombination without the effects of thymic and clonal selection, out-of-frame nonproductive sequences were analyzed. Using fastp trimming at Q25 and MiXCR clonotype assembly, TCRdb reanalyzed the public sequencing data and kept in-frame beta chains. Entries are consolidated by CDR3 protein sequence, retaining the most common genes and DNA. The authors' filters were not applied to this entry. In this sample the table shows 200,000 or so distinct CDR3 sequences, roughly 7.5% of which occur a single time. The ten largest account for about 1.9% of the sample.

Overall study outcomes, separate from this receptor: Because the same donors could not be followed over many years, conclusions were based on cross-sectional statistical analysis. Zero-insertion analyses could be partly confounded by invariant T cells such as MAIT and iNKT, although diverse VJ usage argued against such confounding for most clonotypes. Recombination models systematically underestimated out-of-frame TCR alpha sharing in monozygotic twins but agreed with sharing between unrelated individuals. Out-of-frame TCR alpha sequences shared between twins showed an excess of low generation-probability sequences compared with coincidental sharing between unrelated individuals. A weaker excess of twin sharing was found in beta out-of-frame sequences because the signal-to-noise ratio was lowered by fewer shared sequences. Fewer insertions were carried by abundant cord blood beta clonotypes; a weaker similar trend was observed in young adult naive repertoires, while no such trend was observed in memory repertoires.

The same data also contributed to another study, on yellow fever vaccine responses in identical twins. That second report states: According to the authors, the vaccine-induced T cell response in identical twins seemed to be partly convergent and partly specific to each individual. In the study, vaccine-responding T cell clones were precisely tracked in identical twins.

Sequenced: memory (CD45RO+) T cells sorted from blood. The cell subset or site label of this sample denotes: CD45RO+ enriched T cells. The source of this sequence is a woman younger than 30 in good health. The rearranged chain carries TRBV9 and TRBJ2-3, with an unclear D gene assignment. The CDR3 amino acid sequence is: CASSPYSDEVPADTQYF. At the DNA level, the sequence is TGTGCCAGCAGCCCTTACTCGGACGAAGTGCCCGCAGATACGCAGTATTTT.